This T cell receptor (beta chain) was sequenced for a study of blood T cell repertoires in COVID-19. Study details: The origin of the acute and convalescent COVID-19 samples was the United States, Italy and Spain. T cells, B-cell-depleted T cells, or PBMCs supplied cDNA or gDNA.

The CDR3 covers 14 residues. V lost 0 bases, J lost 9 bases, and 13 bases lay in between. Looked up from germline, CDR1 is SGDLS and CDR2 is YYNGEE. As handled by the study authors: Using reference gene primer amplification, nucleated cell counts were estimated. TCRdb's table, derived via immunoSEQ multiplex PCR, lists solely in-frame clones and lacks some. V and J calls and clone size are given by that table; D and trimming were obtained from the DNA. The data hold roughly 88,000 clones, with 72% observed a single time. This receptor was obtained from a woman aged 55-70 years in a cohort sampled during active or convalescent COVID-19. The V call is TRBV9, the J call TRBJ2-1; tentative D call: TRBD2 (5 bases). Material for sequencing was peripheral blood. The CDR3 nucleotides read TGTGCCAGCAGCGTAGGTGATAGCGCGGGTGAGCAGTTCTTC. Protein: CASSVGDSAGEQFF.